The clone carrying this T cell receptor beta chain was picked up a small number of times. Authors' processing steps: By means of reference gene primer amplification, nucleated cell counts were estimated. TCRdb keeps only in-frame clones here, not all; method: immunoSEQ multiplex PCR. The D gene and trimming were derived from the DNA, and the V and J assignments and clone size from that table. The sample has tens of thousands of clones, 85% to 95% seen once. The source of the sample is a study of blood T cell repertoires in COVID-19. Study overall: Specimens from acute and convalescent COVID-19 originated in the United States, Italy and Spain. In each case, the material was cDNA or gDNA derived from T cells, B-cell-depleted T cells, or PBMCs.

This CDR3 spans 12 amino acids. V gave up 5 bases and J gave up 6 bases, with 11 bases separating them. Germline CDR1 reads MNHNY; CDR2 reads SVGAGI (reference sequence). The clonotype was recovered from a human donor with active COVID-19. The donor label of this sample is uncertain. The chain links TRBV6-6 to TRBJ2-7; D unclear. The sequencing sample was made of peripheral blood. This CDR3 reads CASSTLGFEQYF. CDR3 DNA sequence: TGTGCCAGCAGTACCCTCGGGTTCGAGCAGTACTTC.